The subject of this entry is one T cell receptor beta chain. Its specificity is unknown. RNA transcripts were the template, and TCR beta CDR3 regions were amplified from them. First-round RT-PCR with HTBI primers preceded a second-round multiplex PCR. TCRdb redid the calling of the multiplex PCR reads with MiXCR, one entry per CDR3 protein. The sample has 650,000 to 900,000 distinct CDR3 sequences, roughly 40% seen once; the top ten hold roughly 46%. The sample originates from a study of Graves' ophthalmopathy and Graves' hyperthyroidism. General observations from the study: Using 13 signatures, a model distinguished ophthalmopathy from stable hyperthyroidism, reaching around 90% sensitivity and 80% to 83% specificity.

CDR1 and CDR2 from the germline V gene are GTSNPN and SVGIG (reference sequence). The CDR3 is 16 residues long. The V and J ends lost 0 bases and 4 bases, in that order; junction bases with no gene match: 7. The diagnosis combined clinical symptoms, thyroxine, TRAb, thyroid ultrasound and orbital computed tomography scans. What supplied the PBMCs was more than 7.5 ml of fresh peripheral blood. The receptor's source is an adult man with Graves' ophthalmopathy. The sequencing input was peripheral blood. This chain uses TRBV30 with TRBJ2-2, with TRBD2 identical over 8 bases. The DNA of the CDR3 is TGTGCCTGGAGTGTACGGGAGGGGATGGGCACCGGGGAGCTGTTTTTT. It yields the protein CAWSVREGMGTGELFF.